The T cell receptor (beta chain) under discussion was sequenced for a study of T cell repertoires in cytomegalovirus infection. Note on this clonotype: It may be a read error: a sequence one base away is much more abundant. A read error is likely, as this CDR3 ends without the conserved phenylalanine or tryptophan.

CDR1 SGHTA and CDR2 FQGTGA come from the germline V gene. V was cut by 4 bases and J by 1 base, with 12 bases left in between. The CDR3 runs 15 residues. MiXCR was run by TCRdb on the reads, yielding one entry per CDR3 protein. Here the sample spans 600,000 to 800,000 distinct CDR3 sequences, about 24% being singletons. The V and J genes are TRBV7-3 and TRBJ2-3, with a tentative D call TRBD1 (6 bases). This receptor was obtained from a human donor in good health (CMV status not recorded). Some clones in this sample may be carry-over from other donors' samples. The specimen was CD8+ T cells from PBMCs. In DNA, the CDR3 is TGTGCCAGCAGCTCGGTGGCAGGGGGCACAGATACGCAGTATTCT. Translation: CASSSVAGGTDTQYS.